This T cell receptor (beta chain) was retrieved from a study of blood T cell dynamics during melanoma immunotherapy. Study background: Metastatic melanoma patients received first-line pembrolizumab or nivolumab plus ipilimumab.

Time point in this sample: week 3, after first cycle of checkpoint inhibitor. Libraries were prepared by immunoSEQ multiplex PCR; TCRdb keeps only in-frame clonotypes and omits some of them. The table shows more than 14,000 clones, with 70% to 90% occurring only once. Germline loops: CDR1 MDHEN, CDR2 SYDVKM. The V segment lost 3 bases and the J segment 5 bases; nucleotides outside the gene matches: 3. The CDR3 is made up of 14 amino acids. Sequencing used blood, obtained from a patient treated with checkpoint blockade. The receptor comes from a human donor with melanoma. This chain links TRBV28 with TRBJ2-4, with 8 nucleotides matching TRBD1. For the CDR3, the DNA is TGTGCCAGCAGTTTTTACAGGGGGGAAAACATTCAGTACTTC. It translates to CASSFYRGENIQYF.